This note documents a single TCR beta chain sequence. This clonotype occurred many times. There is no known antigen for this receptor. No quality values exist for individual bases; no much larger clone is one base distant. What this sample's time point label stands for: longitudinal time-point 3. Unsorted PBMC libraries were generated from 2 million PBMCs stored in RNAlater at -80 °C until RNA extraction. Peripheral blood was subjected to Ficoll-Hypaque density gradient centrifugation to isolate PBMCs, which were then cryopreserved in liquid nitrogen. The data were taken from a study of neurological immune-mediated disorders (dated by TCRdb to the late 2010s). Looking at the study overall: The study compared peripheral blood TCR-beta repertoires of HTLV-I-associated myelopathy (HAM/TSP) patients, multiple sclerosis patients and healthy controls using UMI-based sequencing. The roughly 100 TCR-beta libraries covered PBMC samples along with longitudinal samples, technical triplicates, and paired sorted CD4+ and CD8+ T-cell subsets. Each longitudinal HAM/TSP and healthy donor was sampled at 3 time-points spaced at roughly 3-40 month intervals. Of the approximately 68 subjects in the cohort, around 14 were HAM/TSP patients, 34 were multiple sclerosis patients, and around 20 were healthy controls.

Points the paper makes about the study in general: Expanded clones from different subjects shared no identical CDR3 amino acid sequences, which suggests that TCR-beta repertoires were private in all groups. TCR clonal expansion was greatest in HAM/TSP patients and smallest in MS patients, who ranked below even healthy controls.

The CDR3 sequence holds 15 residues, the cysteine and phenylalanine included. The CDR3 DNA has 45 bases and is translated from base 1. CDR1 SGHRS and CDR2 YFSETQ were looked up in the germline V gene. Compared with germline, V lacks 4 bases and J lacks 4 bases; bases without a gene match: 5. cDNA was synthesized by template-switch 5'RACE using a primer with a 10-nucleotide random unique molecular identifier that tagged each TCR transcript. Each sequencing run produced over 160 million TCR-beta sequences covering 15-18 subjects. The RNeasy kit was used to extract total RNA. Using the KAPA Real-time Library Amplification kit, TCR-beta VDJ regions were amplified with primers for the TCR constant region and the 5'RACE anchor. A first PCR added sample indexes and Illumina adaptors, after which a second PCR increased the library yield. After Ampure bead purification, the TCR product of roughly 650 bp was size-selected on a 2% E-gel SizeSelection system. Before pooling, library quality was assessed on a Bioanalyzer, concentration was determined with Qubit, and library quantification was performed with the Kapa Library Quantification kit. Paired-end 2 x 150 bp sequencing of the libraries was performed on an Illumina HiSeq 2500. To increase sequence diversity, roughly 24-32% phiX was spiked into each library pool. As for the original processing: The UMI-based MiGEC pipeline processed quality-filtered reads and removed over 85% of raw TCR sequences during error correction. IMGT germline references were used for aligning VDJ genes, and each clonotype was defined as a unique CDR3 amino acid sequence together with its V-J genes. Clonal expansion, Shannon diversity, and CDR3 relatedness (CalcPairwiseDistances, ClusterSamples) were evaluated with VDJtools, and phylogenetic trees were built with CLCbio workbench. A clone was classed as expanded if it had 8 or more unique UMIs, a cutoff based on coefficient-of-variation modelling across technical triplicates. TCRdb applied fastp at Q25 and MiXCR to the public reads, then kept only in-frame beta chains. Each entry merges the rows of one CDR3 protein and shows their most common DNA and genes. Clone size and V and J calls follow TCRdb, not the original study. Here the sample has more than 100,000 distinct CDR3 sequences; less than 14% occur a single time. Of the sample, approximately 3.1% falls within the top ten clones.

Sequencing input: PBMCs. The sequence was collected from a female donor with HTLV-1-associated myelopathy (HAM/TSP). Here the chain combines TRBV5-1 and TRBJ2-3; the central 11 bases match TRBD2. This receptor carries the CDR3 CASSPLAGGPDTQYF. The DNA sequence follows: TGCGCCAGCAGCCCATTAGCGGGGGGGCCAGATACGCAGTATTTT. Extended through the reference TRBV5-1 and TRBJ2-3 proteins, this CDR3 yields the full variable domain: KAGVTQTPRYLIKTRGQQVTLSCSPISGHRSVSWYQQTPGQGLQFLFEYFSETQRNKGNFPGRFSGRQFSNSRSEMNVSTLELGDSALYLCASSPLAGGPDTQYFGPGTRLTVL.